Listed below are T cell receptor beta chains from one sample, sequenced in a study of Ad26.COV2.S vaccination and SARS-CoV-2 variants. The repertoire was sequenced with immunoSEQ multiplex PCR; TCRdb's copy has only in-frame clones and lacks some. Seen here are 440,000 or so clones, approximately 90% observed once, and the top ten hold approximately 1.7%. The sequencing here drew on peripheral blood, taken in a trial of Ad26.COV2.S vaccine versus placebo. These receptors originate from a person aged 18-65 years who received the Ad26.COV2.S COVID-19 vaccine or a placebo. Both conserved end residues are part of each CDR3. The order of the fields is clone size, J gene, V gene, D gene, CDR3 protein, CDR3 DNA. D genes are given only for firm matches. Expanded clones get a size class; other rows say once, few or many, or leave the size out.

NA,TRBJ2-3,TRBV5-1,TRBD2,CASRLAGNTDTQYF,TGCGCCAGCAGGTTAGCGGGTAACACAGATACGCAGTATTTT
NA,TRBJ2-7,TRBV14,NA,CASSQGQGPYEQYF,TGTGCCAGCAGCCAAGGGCAGGGACCCTACGAGCAGTACTTC
NA,TRBJ2-1,TRBV7-6,NA,CASSLEDRTYNEQFF,TGTGCCAGCAGCTTAGAGGATCGAACCTACAATGAGCAGTTCTTC
NA,TRBJ2-5,TRBV5-5,NA,CASSRPGETQYF,TGTGCCAGCAGCCGGCCGGGAGAGACCCAGTACTTC
once,TRBJ1-1,TRBV20-1,NA,CSAPVGTEAFF,TGCAGTGCCCCGGTTGGCACTGAAGCTTTCTTT
NA,TRBJ2-1,TRBV7-9,NA,CASSLWGPAGRRNEQFF,TGTGCCAGCAGCTTATGGGGGCCGGCGGGTAGGAGGAATGAGCAGTTCTTC
NA,TRBJ2-7,TRBV6-2/TRBV6-3,NA,CASSYSGGYSYEQYF,TGTGCCAGCAGTTACTCGGGGGGTTACTCCTACGAGCAGTACTTC
NA,TRBJ1-5,TRBV6-5,TRBD1,CASSQGQAQPQHF,TGTGCCAGCAGTCAGGGACAGGCGCAGCCCCAGCATTTT
NA,TRBJ2-4,TRBV28,TRBD1,CASSLSLGQGRIYTKNIQYF,TGTGCCAGCAGTTTATCCCTGGGACAGGGAAGGATCTATACCAAAAACATTCAGTACTTC
NA,TRBJ2-5,TRBV30,NA,CAWVKENQETQYF,TGTGCCTGGGTAAAAGAGAACCAAGAGACCCAGTACTTC
once,TRBJ2-1,TRBV29-1,TRBD1,CSADVRDRYNEQFF,TGCAGCGCTGATGTACGGGACAGATACAATGAGCAGTTCTTC
NA,TRBJ1-1,TRBV18,NA,CASSDIPRNRGTEAFF,TGTGCCAGCTCGGACATTCCACGCAACCGGGGCACTGAAGCTTTCTTT